This T cell receptor beta chain was retrieved from a study of OX40 agonist ivuxolimab in advanced cancers. Profiling relied on immunoSEQ multiplex PCR, and the TCRdb table lists in-frame clones only, not all of them. The sample has 96,000 or so clones, roughly 91% seen once. Germline lookup yields CDR1 MNHNY and CDR2 SVGAGI (reference sequence). Trimming cost V 2 bases and J 4 bases; bases outside gene matches: 5. There are 15 residues in the CDR3. Study findings and constraints: Normalized expansion of T-cell clones was also low for some nonresponders.

Remarks on this clone: Its antigen is as yet unknown.

The source material was CD4+ or CD8+ T cells sorted from blood, sampled in a trial of the OX40 agonist ivuxolimab. The TCR was taken from an adult with an advanced solid tumor such as melanoma, head and neck, liver or kidney cancer. The chain uses TRBV6-6 and TRBJ2-1; 7 bases are shared with TRBD1. DNA of the CDR3: TGTGCCAGCAGTTACCTAAGGACAGGTTACAATGAGCAGTTCTTC. Residues: CASSYLRTGYNEQFF.